The next 28 T cell receptor beta chains were all read from a single sample in a study of graft-versus-host responses after intestinal transplantation. No antigen has been identified for these receptors. Sequencing used immunoSEQ multiplex PCR; TCRdb keeps in-frame clones, though not all of them. The table lists over 120,000 clones, 92% of them singletons. The starting material was unstimulated CD4+ T cells sorted from spleen or lymph node cells, obtained before intestinal transplant. The receptor set was obtained from a human donor who received an intestinal transplant.

The chain uses TRBV10-3 and TRBJ1-2; D remains unclear. The CDR3 contains 12 residues. CDR1 is ENHRY, CDR2 SYGVKD, per germline. The V gene lost 4 bases and the J gene lost 3 bases, with 6 bases spanning the gap. As DNA, the CDR3 is TGTGCCATCAGTGGAGTTTACTATGGCTACACCTTC. Its translation is CAISGVYYGYTF.

The gene calls are TRBV5-6 and TRBJ1-5, with 9 bases matching TRBD1. Germline loops: CDR1 SGHDT, CDR2 YYEEEE. CDR3 length: 15 residues. J lost 8 bases, V lost 3 bases, and 9 bases had no gene match. The CDR3 spells CASSSDRGLGEPQHF. The CDR3 region has the DNA TGTGCCAGCAGCTCAGACAGGGGGTTAGGTGAGCCCCAGCATTTT. The full variable domain, its missing parts supplied by reference TRBV5-6 and TRBJ1-5, is DAGVTQSPTHLIKTRGQQVTLRCSPKSGHDTVSWYQQALGQGPQFIFQYYEEEERQRGNFPDRFSGHQFPNYSSELNVNALLLGDSALYLCASSSDRGLGEPQHFGDGTRLSIL.

The genes are TRBV9 and TRBJ2-5; D ambiguous. CDR1 and CDR2 (germline): SGDLS, YYNGEE. Trimming took 6 bases from V and 1 from J, leaving 13 bases between them. This CDR3 region has 14 residues. The CDR3 loop is CASTPHGRQETQYF. The CDR3 coding sequence is TGTGCCAGCACCCCCCACGGGCGCCAAGAGACCCAGTACTTC.

The chain links TRBV10-3 to TRBJ2-3; D is possibly TRBD2 (5 bases). Germline V gene lookup returns CDR1 ENHRY and CDR2 SYGVKD. This CDR3 has 14 residues. V lost 0 bases to trimming and J lost 9 bases, with 13 bases between them. The CDR3 nucleotides read TGTGCCATCAGTGAGTCGAGTTCGGGGTTCACGCAGTATTTT. This codes for CAISESSSGFTQYF.

This clone came up once. The V gene is TRBV7-6, the J gene TRBJ2-5; TRBD2 matches 10 bases. This CDR3 contains 14 residues. V gave up 5 bases and J gave up 5 bases; unmatched junction bases: 5. CDR1 and CDR2 from the germline V gene are SGHVS and FNYEAQ. As DNA, the CDR3 is TGTGCCAGCAGCCCTAGCGGGAGAAGCGAGACCCAGTACTTC. Residues: CASSPSGRSETQYF.

The CDR3: CASSFGGGNTIYF. The DNA for the CDR3 is TGTGCCAGCAGTTTCGGGGGTGGAAACACCATATATTTT. The chain uses TRBV27 and TRBJ1-3; D perhaps matches TRBD1 (5 bases). CDR1 is MNHEY and CDR2 is SMNVEV in the germline V gene (reference sequence). The V end lost 3 bases, the J end lost 3 bases, and 6 bases lay between the germline ends. CDR3 length: 13 residues.

The chain combines TRBV19 with TRBJ2-1, with 7 nucleotides matching TRBD2. There are 16 residues in the CDR3. CDR1 is LNHDA and CDR2 is SQIVND in the germline V gene (reference sequence). V was pared by 6 bases and J by 3 bases, with 11 bases of the junction left unmatched. CDR3 residues: CASSRDRDYNYNEQFF. The CDR3 nucleotides are TGTGCCAGTAGCCGGGACCGGGACTACAACTACAATGAGCAGTTCTTC.

V usage is TRBV7-6 and J usage is TRBJ2-1; no clear D gene. V lost 0 bases and J lost 0, with 6 bases in between. The CDR3 spans 15 residues. Germline CDR1 reads SGHVS; CDR2 reads FNYEAQ. The CDR3 loop is CASSLAVGSYNEQFF. DNA of the CDR3: TGTGCCAGCAGCTTAGCGGTCGGCTCCTACAATGAGCAGTTCTTC. The variable domain in full, completed from reference TRBV7-6 and TRBJ2-1, reads GAGVSQSPRYKVTKRGQDVALRCDPISGHVSLYWYRQALGQGPEFLTYFNYEAQQDKSGLPNDRFSAERPEGSISTLTIQRTEQRDSAMYRCASSLAVGSYNEQFFGPGTRLTVL.

J is TRBJ2-5 and V is TRBV4-1; possibly TRBD1 for D (7 bases). Germline V gives CDR1 MGHRA, CDR2 YSYEKL. The CDR3 is 15 residues long. The V end lost 2 bases, the J end lost 5 bases, and 15 bases lay between the germline ends. The CDR3: CASSQNRGGRETQYF. CDR3 bases: TGCGCCAGCAGCCAAAACAGGGGTGGGAGGGAGACCCAGTACTTC.

The V call is TRBV30, the J call TRBJ1-3, with TRBD1 identical over 9 bases. The germline V gene encodes CDR1 GTSNPN and CDR2 SVGIG (reference sequence). V trimming: 5 bases; J trimming: 0 bases; junction bases outside the gene matches: 8. The CDR3 has 16 amino acids. The DNA for the CDR3 is TGTGCCTGGGCCCGGGACAGGGTACACTCTGGAAACACCATATATTTT. Its translation: CAWARDRVHSGNTIYF. Looking up the rest from reference TRBV30 and TRBJ1-3 gives the full variable domain: SQTIHQWPATLVQPVGSPLSLECTVEGTSNPNLYWYRQAAGRGLQLLFYSVGIGQISSEVPQNLSASRPQDRQFILSSKKLLLSDSGFYLCAWARDRVHSGNTIYFGEGSWLTVV.

Concerning this clone itself: The same CDR3 can be traced to other DNA sequences in this sample. V is TRBV7-2 and J is TRBJ1-2, with no clear D. CDR1 SGHTA and CDR2 FQGNSA come from the germline V gene. The ends were cut back, 1 base at V and 0 bases at J, with 6 bases in the middle. CDR3 length equals 14 residues. The CDR3 bases are TGTGCCAGCAGCTTAGAAGGCGCTAACTATGGCTACACCTTC. Translating it yields CASSLEGANYGYTF.

This clone was recorded once. Here the CDR3 DNA reads TGTGCCAGCAGTTTAGGGCGACAGGGTCGACTCAATCGAGACAATGAGCAGTTCTTC. Its translation: CASSLGRQGRLNRDNEQFF. The V gene is TRBV28, the J gene TRBJ2-1, with 7 bases aligning to TRBD1. Unmatched junction bases numbered 18, after V lost 2 bases and J lost 5 bases. The CDR3 spans 19 residues. From germline, CDR1 is MDHEN and CDR2 SYDVKM.

The rearrangement joins TRBV2 to TRBJ2-5, with TRBD2 as a possible D gene (6 bases). The CDR3 has 14 residues. CDR1 is SNHLY, CDR2 FYNNEI, per germline. Trimming shortened V by 4 bases and J by 4 bases, and 13 bases separated the two germline ends. This CDR3 reads CASSVRWGGETQYF. CDR3 sequence (DNA): TGTGCCAGCAGTGTACGTTGGGGAGGAGAGACCCAGTACTTC.

V gene TRBV19 combines with J gene TRBJ2-5; possible D gene TRBD2, 6 bases. Germline V gene sequence: CDR1 LNHDA, CDR2 SQIVND (reference sequence). The ends were cut back, 2 bases at V and 4 bases at J, with 8 bases in the middle. The CDR3 has 13 residues. This chain's CDR3 is CASSILGRETQYF. The CDR3 region has the DNA TGTGCCAGTAGTATACTCGGGAGAGAGACCCAGTACTTC.

This chain joins TRBV6-5 and TRBJ2-7; D possibly matches TRBD1 or TRBD2 (5 bases each). The V gene lost 5 bases and the J gene lost 3 bases, with 14 bases spanning the gap. Germline values: CDR1 MNHEY, CDR2 SVGAGI. CDR3 length: 14 amino acids. The CDR3 sequence is CASSERDGVYEQYF. Here the CDR3 DNA reads TGTGCCAGCAGTGAACGGGACGGCGTCTACGAGCAGTACTTC.

The chain combines TRBV5-1 with TRBJ2-1; 14 bases match TRBD2. Germline CDR1 reads SGHRS; CDR2 reads YFSETQ. With V trimmed by 4 bases and J by 10 bases, 7 bases remained unmatched. There are 15 residues in the CDR3. CDR3 in amino acids: CASSLGLAGVREQFF. The CDR3 DNA sequence: TGCGCCAGCAGCCTGGGACTAGCGGGAGTTCGGGAGCAGTTCTTC. Filled out from reference TRBV5-1 and TRBJ2-1, the complete variable domain reads KAGVTQTPRYLIKTRGQQVTLSCSPISGHRSVSWYQQTPGQGLQFLFEYFSETQRNKGNFPGRFSGRQFSNSRSEMNVSTLELGDSALYLCASSLGLAGVREQFFGPGTRLTVL.

This chain connects TRBV6-1 to TRBJ2-1; D is undetermined. This CDR3 region has 14 residues. V shed 4 bases and J shed 1 base, with 8 bases lying between them. CDR1 is MNHNS and CDR2 is SASEGT in the germline V gene. The CDR3 nucleotides are TGTGCCAGCAGTGCGAAATATTCCTACAATGAGCAGTTCTTC. Residues: CASSAKYSYNEQFF.

Only a few counts were recorded for this clone. The V call is TRBV7-2, the J call TRBJ2-1, with 8 positions matching TRBD2. The germline gives CDR1 SGHTA, CDR2 FQGNSA. V dropped 3 bases and J dropped 6; count of bases not matched to a gene: 13. The CDR3 runs to 17 residues. CDR3 loop: CASSLAPGERGINEQFF. The CDR3 nucleotides are TGTGCCAGCAGCTTGGCCCCCGGGGAGCGGGGGATCAATGAGCAGTTCTTC.

V usage is TRBV7-7 and J usage is TRBJ2-5; 7 nucleotides match TRBD1. Germline CDR1 reads SSHAT; CDR2 reads FNYEAQ (reference sequence). The V segment lost 5 bases and the J segment 7 bases; nucleotides outside the gene matches: 16. CDR3 length: 16 amino acids. The CDR3: CASSPGQGVTFGTQYF. The CDR3 DNA follows: TGTGCCAGCAGCCCAGGTCAGGGGGTCACCTTCGGGACCCAGTACTTC. The complete variable domain, with remaining parts taken from reference TRBV7-7 and TRBJ2-5, reads GAGVSQSPRYKVTKRGQDVTLRCDPISSHATLYWYQQALGQGPEFLTYFNYEAQPDKSGLPSDRFSAERPEGSISTLTIQRTEQRDSAMYRCASSPGQGVTFGTQYFGPGTRLLVL.

V is TRBV4-3 and J is TRBJ2-2; maybe TRBD2 (5 bases). Germline V CDR1 and CDR2: LGHNA, YSLEER. This CDR3 has 13 residues. V was clipped by 2 bases and J by 6 bases, with 7 bases between them. The CDR3 region is CASSQTRSGELFF. In DNA form, the CDR3 reads TGCGCCAGCAGCCAAACTAGATCCGGGGAGCTGTTTTTT.

The CDR3, as DNA: TGCGCCAGCAGCTTGGTAGCAGAATACTATGGCTACACCTTC. This gives the protein CASSLVAEYYGYTF. The J gene is TRBJ1-2, the V gene TRBV5-1; D remains ambiguous. The germline CDR1 and CDR2 sequences are SGHRS and YFSETQ. The length of the CDR3 is 14 residues. Trimming removed 0 bases from V and 3 bases from J, with 9 bases in between. The whole variable domain, filled in from reference TRBV5-1 and TRBJ1-2, reads KAGVTQTPRYLIKTRGQQVTLSCSPISGHRSVSWYQQTPGQGLQFLFEYFSETQRNKGNFPGRFSGRQFSNSRSEMNVSTLELGDSALYLCASSLVAEYYGYTFGSGTRLTVV.

The rearrangement uses TRBV7-3 and TRBJ2-3; D perhaps matches TRBD2 (5 bases). CDR1 SGHTA and CDR2 FQGTGA come from the germline V gene. V lost 5 bases to trimming and J lost 2 bases, with 11 bases between them. The length of the CDR3 is 14 residues. The CDR3 spells CASSPSGVTDTQYF. The CDR3 DNA reads as TGTGCCAGCAGCCCGAGCGGAGTCACAGATACGCAGTATTTT.

This chain links TRBV6-1 with TRBJ2-2, with D hard to call. Germline V CDR1 and CDR2: MNHNS, SASEGT. This CDR3 spans 14 amino acids. V was clipped by 5 bases and J by 6 bases, with 13 bases between them. The CDR3 region is CASSPTPGAGELFF. The CDR3 bases are TGTGCCAGCAGTCCGACCCCGGGCGCCGGGGAGCTGTTTTTT.

Points on this clone: An end of the junction differs from the germline gene, which may be a read error. This chain uses TRBV7-7 with TRBJ2-5; D uncertain. The CDR3 has 15 amino acids. Germline lookup yields CDR1 SSHAT and CDR2 FNYEAQ (reference sequence). CDR3 protein: CASSLAASTGETQYF. The CDR3 DNA sequence: TGTGCTAGCAGCTTAGCCGCGAGTACCGGAGAGACCCAGTACTTC.

V usage is TRBV9 and J usage is TRBJ2-1, with 8 nucleotides matching TRBD2. CDR3 size: 16 residues. CDR1 and CDR2 from the germline V gene are SGDLS and YYNGEE. V lost 4 bases to trimming and J lost 4 bases; unmatched junction nucleotides: 10. The CDR3 reads CASSPSLLADYNEQFF. The DNA of the CDR3 is TGTGCCAGCAGCCCCAGTTTACTAGCGGATTACAATGAGCAGTTCTTC.

The chain combines TRBV5-4 with TRBJ1-6; no clear D gene. Trimming cost V 0 bases and J 9 bases, with 10 bases left between them. The V gene's germline CDR1 is SGHNT and CDR2 YYREEE (reference sequence). The CDR3 has 14 residues. In DNA, the CDR3 is TGTGCCAGCAGCTTGGCGCAGGCAGGTTCACCCCTCCACTTT. Its translation: CASSLAQAGSPLHF.

This chain joins TRBV29-1 and TRBJ2-7; TRBD1 or TRBD2 may be the D gene (7 bases each). Germline V gives CDR1 SQVTM, CDR2 ANQGSEA. The CDR3 consists of 13 residues. V was pared by 5 bases and J by 0 bases, with 11 bases between. The CDR3 DNA is TGCAGCGTTCAGCGGGACAGCTCCTACGAGCAGTACTTC. Amino acids: CSVQRDSSYEQYF.

The genes are TRBV29-1 and TRBJ2-7; TRBD1 agrees at 7 bases. Germline V gene sequence: CDR1 SQVTM, CDR2 ANQGSEA. The J segment lost 3 bases and the V segment lost 3 bases, leaving 5 bases of the junction unmatched. The CDR3 sequence is 13 residues long. DNA for the CDR3: TGCAGCGTTGACGGGGACAGAAACTACGAGCAGTACTTC. It encodes CSVDGDRNYEQYF.